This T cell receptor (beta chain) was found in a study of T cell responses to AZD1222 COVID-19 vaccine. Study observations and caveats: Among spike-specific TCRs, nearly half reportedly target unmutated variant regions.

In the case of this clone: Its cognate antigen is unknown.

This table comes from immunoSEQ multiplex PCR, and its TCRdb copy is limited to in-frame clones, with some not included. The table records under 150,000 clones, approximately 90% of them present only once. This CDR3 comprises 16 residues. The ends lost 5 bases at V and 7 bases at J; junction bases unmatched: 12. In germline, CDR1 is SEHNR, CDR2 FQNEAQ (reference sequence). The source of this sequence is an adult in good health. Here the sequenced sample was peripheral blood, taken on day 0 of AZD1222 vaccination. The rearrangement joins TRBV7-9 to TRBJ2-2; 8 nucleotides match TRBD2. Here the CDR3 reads CASSEPRAGDGGELFF. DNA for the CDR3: TGTGCCAGCAGCGAGCCGCGAGCGGGAGATGGCGGGGAGCTGTTTTTT.